This TCR beta chain emerged from a study of cytotoxic CD8 clonotypes in ibrutinib-treated CLL (dated by TCRdb to 2020 to 2022). For the study in its entirety: The cohort was composed of more than ten relapsed/refractory and roughly 16 treatment-naive patients; IGHV unmutated status was identified in 17 patients. Partial responses were observed in 24 patients and complete responses in 2; after a median follow-up of roughly 72 months, remission was maintained in approximately 15 patients and progression was observed in approximately 12. Response samples were obtained after a median of roughly eleven months of treatment, with a range of roughly 6 to 40 months. Samples averaged roughly 260,000 productive templates and approximately 100,000 productive rearrangements. Of the 85 to 90 participants in the trial, about two dozen had longitudinal samples available. Cryopreserved peripheral blood mononuclear cells were collected at three points: before therapy, at response, and at either sustained remission or disease progression. Every remission and progressive disease sample was obtained while ibrutinib was still being received by the patients.

The sample's time point label is to be understood as: roughly 25 months on ibrutinib. For TCR beta library preparation, about 2 micrograms of genomic DNA was extracted from cryopreserved PBMCs. Longitudinal blood samples from CLL patients on ibrutinib monotherapy were analyzed using high-throughput TCR beta sequencing. The patients were enrolled in a single-center, open-label phase 2 trial of ibrutinib monotherapy. Note on this clone: The antigen it recognizes is unknown. Qualities for individual bases were not recorded, and no much larger clone is one base off.

Each clonotype received, on average, approximately 9.9x coverage in deep resolution sequencing performed on a MiSeq, where the target depth lay between 1 in 1 million and 1 in 200,000 T cells. The immunoSEQ hsTCRB Kit was used to generate the TCR beta libraries. In the paper's pipeline: The data were analyzed with ImmunoSEQ Analyzer and ImmunoSEQ Data Assistant, and V, D and J gene assignments followed IMGT definitions. Clonality was computed as one minus normalized Shannon entropy of productive rearrangement frequencies, ranging from 0 to 1. Public clonotype analysis was restricted to overrepresented clonotypes comprising at least 0.05% of each patient's repertoire. About a dozen age-matched healthy donor repertoires from immuneACCESS were used as controls for clonality. In its TCRdb copy, this immuneACCESS table keeps in-frame sequences only and misses some clones. Where compared with another copy, unresolved V genes explain less than half of these, and the others have no known cause. V and J calls plus clone size are reproduced from that table; the DNA served to infer D and trimming. This sample comprises about 250,000 clones, about three quarters of them detected only once. 15% of the sample rests with the top ten.

The CDR3 holds 10 amino acids from the cysteine to the phenylalanine. Of the read, only the CDR3 DNA is kept; its 30 bases are in frame from base 1. At the junction V is shortened by 6 bases and J by 9 bases, with 9 bases in between. CDR1 DFQATT and CDR2 SNEGSKA were looked up in the germline V gene (reference sequence). Results and caveats for the whole study, not just this receptor: Clonality rose at ibrutinib response, remained stable during sustained remission, and dropped back toward baseline at progression. Sustained-remission and progressing patients did not have matched sampling times, and lymph node repertoires were not examined. Baseline clonality was found to be higher than that of age-matched healthy donors and was strongly correlated with circulating CD8+ T-cell counts. Public clonotypes were rare and either contracted or stayed stable during treatment, and the rise in clonality at ibrutinib response reflected the expansion of private clonotypes.

Rearrangement joined TRBV20-1 to TRBJ2-1, and TRBD2 may be the D gene, going by 5 matching bases. Sequenced material: PBMCs, taken after 24 months of ibrutinib treatment. The source of this sequence is a human donor with chronic lymphocytic leukemia. The encoded CDR3 is CSAGLFEQFF. The nucleotides read TGCAGTGCCGGACTTTTTGAGCAGTTCTTC.